This T cell receptor (beta chain) was captured in a study of cytomegalovirus exposure and HLA in healthy donors (dated 2017 in TCRdb). A note on the overall study: According to an earlier analysis of 587 of the donors, about 170 million T cells yielded 90 million to 140 million unique TCR beta sequences and 276 Gb of sequence data. The genetic ancestry cluster associated with self-reported Caucasian donors included approximately 85% of the 300 to 450 genotyped donors. Using immunosequencing, the study profiled T cell repertoires from fewer than 700 subjects and related those repertoires to cytomegalovirus serostatus. To predict cytomegalovirus infection status, the study brought together high-throughput TCR immunosequencing, statistical association of individual TCRs with disease status, and machine learning. A later genetic analysis used genome-wide SNP genotypes for about 65% of the roughly 700 donors, treating that subset as a discovery cohort. HLA typing covered class I and class II loci at four-digit resolution. A later analysis re-examined previously published TCR beta repertoires from 600 to 700 donors and added high-resolution HLA genotyping to investigate patterns of TCR occurrence. Rather than drawing on any new phenotypic data, the later analysis identified candidate immune exposures from TCR beta sequences and the way those sequences occurred across donors. Among 300 to 500 genotyped donors of the cohort, an average of around 250,000 unique TCR beta nucleotide sequences was sequenced per donor, of which approximately 19% were non-productive. Four to six DR-DQ haplotypes were handled as single units for association and clustering, since linkage in the cohort was strong. The number of donors typed differed by locus, with roughly 629-640 for A, B, C, DRB1 and DQB1, roughly 520 for DQA1, about 610 for DPA1, and some 470 for DPB1. The aim of the study was to test whether cataloging public T cell receptors could identify signatures of past pathogen exposure. Donor age, sex, ethnicity and CMV serostatus were compiled alongside the repertoire data. Every repertoire in the discovery cohort had been generated on one and the same sequencing platform. An early release covering about 600 HLA-typed donors comprised about 290 gigabases of sequencing data and tens of millions of unique TCR sequences. Along with the roughly 670-subject first cohort, a separate validation cohort of over a hundred different subjects was used. An earlier analysis of nearly 600 of the donors applied high-throughput TCR beta sequencing to assess whether each TCR beta V gene segment acted as functional or pseudogenic.

In total, 500 to 700 healthy bone marrow donors made up the cohort. All cohort members were sampled while nominally healthy, although unrecorded immune exposures were likely present. The donor was CMV seropositive and belonged to the group of around 300 seropositive cohort members. Each donor provided a peripheral blood sample, and peripheral blood mononuclear cells were used for TCR beta sequencing. The Qiagen DNeasy Blood Extraction Kit was used to extract genomic DNA from the blood cell samples. Libraries came from the immunoSEQ multiplex PCR assay. For the multiplex PCR, a mixture combining 60 forward primers for TCR Vbeta segments and 13 reverse primers for TCR Jbeta segments was used. The CDR3 region of rearranged TCR beta genes was amplified from genomic DNA with a multiplex PCR assay. On the Illumina HiSeq System, the amplified TCR beta libraries were sequenced as 87-base-pair reads. Per the original workflow: A later analysis counted around 72 million unique TCR beta chains across the 700 or so repertoires, and 10 million to 11 million of these chains were shared by at least two donors. A nearest-neighbor algorithm error-corrected the raw reads and collapsed the reads into unique sequences, merging closely related sequences to remove PCR and sequencing errors. Alignment of CDR3 sequences to IMGT reference sequences was used to assign V, D and J gene segments. For a sequence to be retained, at least a six-nucleotide match to both a V gene segment and a J gene segment was required. Rearrangements were classified as productive when the CDR3 lacked stop codons and remained in frame with V and J, and all other rearrangements were classified as non-productive. CDR3 was defined according to IMGT convention as the region running from the second conserved V-encoded cysteine to the conserved J-encoded phenylalanine. In an earlier analysis of 587 of the donors, sequences lacking an unambiguous match to a single V gene segment were excluded. An earlier analysis of some 500 of the donors classified V segments as functional when productive rearrangements were above 56.7% and as segregating when the standard deviation between donors was above 5%. A statistical classification framework was developed to diagnose cytomegalovirus status using the catalog of TCR beta chain sequences. V and J gene assignment, in a later analysis, came from comparing TCR nucleotide sequences with IMGT/GENE-DB human TR gene sequences. In a later analysis, CDR3 sequences and most-parsimonious VDJ recombination scenarios were assigned using the TCRdist pipeline. A later analysis defined each TCR beta chain by its CDR3 amino acid sequence plus V-gene family, and excluded reads lacking a unique V-gene family. As a way to deal with suspected cross-contamination and a sequencing artifact, a later analysis dropped over 550 nucleotide sequences that were highly shared and had low generation probability. A later analysis calculated a clonal expansion index for each public chain from normalized within-repertoire ranks of inferred template counts. In a later analysis, generation probabilities were computed using a VDJ recombination model fitted to out-of-frame rearrangements, and the results were checked against IGoR. In a later analysis, hypergeometric tests were used to score TCR-TCR, TCR-HLA and TCR-CMV co-occurrence, with a repertoire-size bias correction applied to TCR pairs. A later analysis estimated false discovery rates by permuting HLA or CMV assignments 20 times. In a later analysis, co-occurring TCRs were grouped using DBSCAN, with TCRdist sequence similarity added in when clustering inside HLA-allele-positive subsets. Repertoires with fewer than 30,000 or more than 120,000 public chains were left out of co-occurrence clustering, as were four to six repertoires with anomalous nucleotide sharing. TCRdb limited this immuneACCESS table to in-frame rearrangements with V and J called. A share of clones is missing; checked studies link under half to unresolved V genes, and the rest is unexplained. For V, J and clone size, that table is used; D and trimming come from the DNA. The sample contains under 300,000 clones, roughly four fifths of them found a single time. The ten largest clones take up about 2% of the sample.

At the junction V is shortened by 2 bases and J by 1 base, with 11 bases in between. Counted from cysteine to phenylalanine, this CDR3 has 15 amino acids. Kept here is only the CDR3 DNA, which spans 45 bases and is read in frame from base 1. CDR1 and CDR2 (MNHEY, SMNVEV) derive from the germline V gene (reference sequence). Notes on this clone: The clone's antigen remains unknown. No much larger clone exists at a distance of one base, and base qualities are not known.

What the study reported, not specific to this receptor: A later analysis found that TCR association rates varied across HLA loci, with DRB1 alleles showing the most associated TCRs and HLA-C alleles the fewest. The 87-base-pair reads could not distinguish some IMGT-functional V segments, including TRBV6-2 and TRBV6-3, so those segments were excluded. A later genetic analysis reported fewer N-insertions in productive TCRs among donors in an Asian-associated ancestry cluster than the roughly 640-donor mean. Because counts were too low, around 17 rarely observed V segments, including chromosome 9 orphons, were left out of the earlier analysis of a few hundred of the donors. Most CMV-associated TCR beta chains appeared to be HLA-restricted in a later analysis, and the HLA associations seemed to be driven largely by CMV exposure. According to the authors, the approach could potentially be generalized to other disease states and immunological phenotypes. When HLA alleles, especially DR and DQ, strongly co-occurred, attributing TCR associations to individual alleles was difficult. A later analysis reported that several top co-occurrence clusters appeared linked to parvovirus B19, influenza, CMV and Epstein-Barr virus. While some public TCRs were present in many individuals, most TCR sequences turned up only very rarely across donors. A further reported finding was that TCR beta sequences accurately predicted the HLA-A and HLA-B alleles for most subjects in the first cohort. In an earlier analysis of 450 to 750 of the donors, most TCR beta V segments appeared in productive rearrangements about 87% or about 30% of the time, broadly matching IMGT annotations. Correlated functional status among segregating V segments might reflect linkage disequilibrium, but an unknown experimental factor could not be ruled out. CMV serostatus was the only immune exposure information available for the cohort. The study listed 164 TCR beta chains as associated with cytomegalovirus. A group of highly shared sequence variants was considered likely to be a technical artifact of the sequencing pipeline. In this cohort, only TCR beta chains were sequenced, and detectable features were limited by the absence of alpha or paired-chain data. At a false discovery rate of 0.05, a later analysis linked roughly 17,000 TCR beta sequences to specific HLA alleles. In a later genetic analysis, a missense DCLRE1C variant was associated with V-gene and J-gene trimming of TCR beta chains, and the association was replicated in an independent cohort. Because HLA typing was unavailable for some donors at each locus, only the typed subset was used in association tests. In vitro tests confirmed that a few of the cytomegalovirus-associated TCR beta chains recognize cytomegalovirus antigens. The presence/absence analyses assumed that sequencing depth was roughly uniform across donors, and that assumption may not be true. Cytomegalovirus status was reported to be diagnosed by the classifier with high specificity and sensitivity in both the original and validation cohorts. Compared with equally common non-associated chains, HLA-associated TCR beta chains in a later analysis were more clonally expanded and had lower generation probabilities.

The TCR sequence derives from a woman in her thirties or forties in good health and CMV-seropositive. The rearrangement joined TRBV27 to TRBJ1-1, with the D segment identity uncertain. Sample: PBMCs. The DNA sequence is TGTGCCAGCAGTTTAGATTACCGGGGGAACACTGAAGCTTTCTTT. Its protein is CASSLDYRGNTEAFF.